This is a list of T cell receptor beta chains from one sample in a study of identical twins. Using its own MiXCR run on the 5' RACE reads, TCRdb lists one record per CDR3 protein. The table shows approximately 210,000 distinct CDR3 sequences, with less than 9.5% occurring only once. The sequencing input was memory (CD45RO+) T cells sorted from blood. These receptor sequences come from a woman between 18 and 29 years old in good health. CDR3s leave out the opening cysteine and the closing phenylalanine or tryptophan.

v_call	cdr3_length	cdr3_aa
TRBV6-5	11	ASSYSPGSPLH
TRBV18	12	ASSPPVAKNIQY
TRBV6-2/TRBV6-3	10	ASGEDNQPQH
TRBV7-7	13	ASSPGLGGTDTQY
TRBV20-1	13	SAERDRGVLNEQF
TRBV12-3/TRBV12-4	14	ASLPWRGEGTGELF
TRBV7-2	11	ASRRGFTGELF
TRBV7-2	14	ASSLIGGDSKNIQY
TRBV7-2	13	ASSLAGGRSDTQY
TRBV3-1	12	ASSPRDRGQEAF
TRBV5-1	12	ASSFGAGYNEQF
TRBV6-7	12	ASGRGGPPGELF
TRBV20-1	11	SAKTGPNQPQH
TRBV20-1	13	SAGRLAGGADTQY
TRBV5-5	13	ASSYGPLLYNEQF
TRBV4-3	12	ASSQTGFAYGYT
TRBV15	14	ATSRDYGASTDTQY
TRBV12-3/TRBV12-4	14	ASSLRTLATNEKLF
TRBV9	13	ASSPRVGWDTEAF
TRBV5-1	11	ASSLDIGNEQF
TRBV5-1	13	ASSFGRGQADTQY
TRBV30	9	AGTRGGEQF
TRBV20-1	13	SARVFGQGHTEAF
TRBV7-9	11	ASNPGTAREAF
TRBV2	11	ASIYDPGQGFF
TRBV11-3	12	ASSFTTATWTQY
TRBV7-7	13	ASSPGSGSGETQY
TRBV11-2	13	ASSFKGGLNNEQF
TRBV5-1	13	ASSPSGVTGDTQY
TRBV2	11	ASSLSSDQPQH
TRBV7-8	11	ASSSGGQKTQY
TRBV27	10	ASSSSARLQY
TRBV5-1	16	ASSFAPGQGASLDTQY
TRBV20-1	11	SARGQGINEQF
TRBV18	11	ASSSWTGVEQY
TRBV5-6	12	ASSPDWGTETQY
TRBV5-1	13	ASSQDRGNTGELF
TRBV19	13	ASSMVHSGPYEQY
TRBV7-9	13	ASSLADGPNQPQH